This TCR beta chain was sequenced for a study of cytomegalovirus exposure and HLA in healthy donors. The PCR was carried out with 60 Vbeta primers and 13 Jbeta primers. Profiling relied on immunoSEQ multiplex PCR, and the TCRdb table lists in-frame clones only, not all of them. The table has 100,000 to 150,000 clones, 83% seen once; the top ten hold about 3.7%. V dropped 2 bases and J dropped 4; count of bases not matched to a gene: 14. CDR1 and CDR2 from the germline V gene are LNHDA and SQIVND (reference sequence). The CDR3 is 17 amino acids. This chain links TRBV19 with TRBJ2-7, with 7 bases identical to TRBD1. The sequence was collected from a woman aged 40-49 years in good health and CMV-seropositive. Sequencing input: PBMCs. CDR3 region: CASSITHWAGGRYEQYF. CDR3 sequence (DNA): TGTGCCAGTAGTATAACACACTGGGCAGGGGGAAGATACGAGCAGTACTTC. Together with reference TRBV19 and TRBJ2-7, the CDR3 gives the full variable domain: DGGITQSPKYLFRKEGQNVTLSCEQNLNHDAMYWYRQDPGQGLRLIYYSQIVNDFQKGDIAEGYSVSREKKESFPLTVTSAQKNPTAFYLCASSITHWAGGRYEQYFGPGTRLTVT.